The 19 T cell receptor beta chains presented below share a single source sample, sequenced in a study of T cells after posttransplantation cyclophosphamide. Cyclophosphamide on days +3 and +4 followed busulfan-fludarabine conditioning and a marrow graft. Profiled with immunoSEQ multiplex PCR; TCRdb holds only in-frame clones, not every one. The sample has about 3,200 clones, none seen only once; the top ten hold 13%. The specimen comprised PBMCs, sampled after allogeneic stem cell transplant with posttransplant cyclophosphamide. Source of these receptors: a female patient aged 60 to 70 who received an allogeneic stem cell transplant from a related donor and was CMV-positive. Some T cells may be supplied by the graft donor.

This clone was seen many times. V gene TRBV9 combines with J gene TRBJ2-1, with D perhaps TRBD2 (6 bases). The germline gives CDR1 SGDLS, CDR2 YYNGEE. V was shortened by 0 bases and J by 0 bases, with 7 bases between the two germline ends. The CDR3 spans 15 residues. The CDR3 DNA sequence: TGTGCCAGCAGCGTAGCTAGCGTCTCCTACAATGAGCAGTTCTTC. Its protein is CASSVASVSYNEQFF.

This chain joins TRBV12-3 or TRBV12-4 and TRBJ2-5; D perhaps matches TRBD1 (5 bases). V dropped 4 bases and J dropped 5 bases, with 23 bases sitting between them. This CDR3 has 17 amino acids. CDR3: CASSSSLTTFPGETQYF. In nucleotides, the CDR3 is TGTGCCAGCAGTTCCAGTTTAACTACTTTCCCAGGGGAGACCCAGTACTTC.

The sample holds many counts of this clone. The V and J genes are TRBV19 and TRBJ1-1, with 7 bases identical to TRBD1. Losses at the gene ends were 6 bases for V and 3 bases for J; bases not matched to a gene: 7. The CDR3 is 14 amino acids. Germline V CDR1 and CDR2: LNHDA, SQIVND (reference sequence). In DNA form, the CDR3 reads TGTGCCAGTAGAAAACAGGGGTCTTACACTGAAGCTTTCTTT. Protein sequence: CASRKQGSYTEAFF.

The rearrangement uses TRBV28 and TRBJ2-2, with 10 bases fitting TRBD1. CDR1 is MDHEN and CDR2 is SYDVKM in the germline V gene. The CDR3 covers 16 residues. The V and J ends lost 5 bases and 6 bases, in that order; junction bases with no gene match: 9. In DNA form, the CDR3 reads TGTGCCAGCAGTGTACCGGGACAGGGGAGAGCCGGGGAGCTGTTTTTT. Translated, it gives CASSVPGQGRAGELFF.

This clone was observed many times. The V and J genes are TRBV5-6 and TRBJ2-1; D unclear. The V and J ends lost 2 bases and 6 bases respectively, with 15 bases between them. The CDR3 loop spans 15 amino acids. Germline V gene sequence: CDR1 SGHDT, CDR2 YYEEEE. As DNA, the CDR3 is TGTGCCAGCAGCTTCGGTAGCTCCCTCGGCAATGAGCAGTTCTTC. This gives the protein CASSFGSSLGNEQFF.

This chain connects TRBV29-1 to TRBJ2-1; 8 positions match TRBD1. Trimming cost V 1 base and J 1 base; bases outside gene matches: 6. The CDR3 has 16 amino acids. Germline V lookup: CDR1 SQVTM, CDR2 ANQGSEA. CDR3 nucleotides: TGCAGCGTTGAAGCGACCCGGGACAGGTCCTACAATGAGCAGTTCTTC. Its translation is CSVEATRDRSYNEQFF.

At least ten counts were recorded for this clone. The rearrangement joins TRBV6-5 to TRBJ1-4, with TRBD1 identical over 8 bases. The V segment lost 6 bases and the J segment 0 bases; nucleotides outside the gene matches: 0. CDR1 is MNHEY and CDR2 is SVGAGI in the germline V gene. The CDR3 covers 14 residues. The CDR3 DNA sequence: TGTGCCAGCAGGACAGGGGCAACTAATGAAAAACTGTTTTTT. Translating gives CASRTGATNEKLFF.

This clone was counted ten times or more. V is TRBV27 and J is TRBJ1-5; 9 bases agree with TRBD1. This CDR3 is 17 amino acids long. Germline CDR1 reads MNHEY; CDR2 reads SMNVEV (reference sequence). With 5 bases clipped from V and 2 bases from J, the junction kept 10 bases outside the gene matches. CDR3 bases: TGTGCCAGCAGTCCTCTGGACAGGGGACGGGGCAATCAGCCCCAGCATTTT. Translation: CASSPLDRGRGNQPQHF.

Many counts were recorded for this clone. This chain links TRBV5-1 with TRBJ2-3; 7 bases are shared with TRBD1. Germline values: CDR1 SGHRS, CDR2 YFSETQ. The CDR3 runs to 15 residues. J lost 1 base, V lost 3 bases, and 5 bases had no gene match. The CDR3 DNA is TGCGCCAGCAGCTCAGTGGACAGGCGCACAGATACGCAGTATTTT. Residues: CASSSVDRRTDTQYF.

This clone occurred many times. DNA for the CDR3: TGTGCCAGCAGTTTAACTGGACAAGGCTGGTGGTACACCTTC. It specifies CASSLTGQGWWYTF. J is TRBJ1-2 and V is TRBV27, with TRBD1 as a possible D gene (5 bases). Germline V CDR1 and CDR2: MNHEY, SMNVEV (reference sequence). The CDR3 has 14 amino acids. V lost 2 bases, J lost 11 bases, and 18 bases lay in between.

This clone was observed many times. This chain joins TRBV6-5 and TRBJ1-1; the match to TRBD1 covers 7 bases. This CDR3 is built from 14 residues. V lost 6 bases, J lost 3 bases, and 7 bases stayed unmatched. Germline V gives CDR1 MNHEY, CDR2 SVGAGI. The CDR3 sequence is CASRTRQGYTEAFF. The DNA of the CDR3 is TGTGCCAGCAGAACCAGACAGGGTTACACTGAAGCTTTCTTT.

This clone came up a few times. The chain has TRBV12-3 or TRBV12-4 and TRBJ2-5, with 12 bases that match TRBD2. After removal of 5 bases from V and 4 bases from J, the junction contained 5 bases not matched to a gene. The CDR3 covers 15 residues. In DNA, the CDR3 is TGTGCCAGCAGTAGACTAGCGGGGGTCGGAGAGACCCAGTACTTC. The encoded protein is CASSRLAGVGETQYF.

This clone was recorded at least ten times. The V and J genes are TRBV11-2 and TRBJ1-5; weak D call: TRBD1 (5 bases). CDR3 length: 15 amino acids. Germline V CDR1 and CDR2: SGHAT, FQNNGV. V was clipped by 0 bases and J by 7 bases, with 13 bases between them. Here the CDR3 reads CASSLDFRDNQPQHF. The CDR3 bases are TGTGCCAGCAGCTTAGATTTCAGGGATAACCAGCCCCAGCATTTT.

Many counts were recorded for this clone. The chain combines TRBV12-3 or TRBV12-4 with TRBJ2-1, with TRBD2 matching 8 bases. V dropped 1 base and J dropped 6; count of bases not matched to a gene: 5. The CDR3 is 15 residues long. The CDR3: CASSLGGRPTNEQFF. The CDR3, as DNA: TGTGCCAGCAGTTTAGGCGGGAGGCCAACCAATGAGCAGTTCTTC.

This clone is deemed medium-sized. This rearrangement joins TRBV7-2 to TRBJ1-2, with D perhaps matching TRBD1 (5 bases). This CDR3 is built from 14 residues. Germline CDR1 and CDR2: SGHTA and FQGNSA. The ends were cut back, 0 bases at V and 3 bases at J, with 8 bases in the middle. The CDR3 nucleotides are TGTGCCAGCAGCTTAGCGCGGGGGGACTATGGCTACACCTTC. Translated, it gives CASSLARGDYGYTF.

The table lists this clone with many counts. The rearrangement links TRBV12-3 or TRBV12-4 to TRBJ1-1, with a possible D match to TRBD1 (5 bases). V was trimmed by 3 bases and J by 1 base, leaving 6 bases between them. The CDR3 is 13 residues long. The DNA for the CDR3 is TGTGCCAGCAGTTTCGGGGGGAACACTGAAGCTTTCTTT. It yields the protein CASSFGGNTEAFF.

This clone was seen a handful of times. The genes are TRBV11-2 and TRBJ2-3, with D perhaps matching TRBD2 (6 bases). Germline V CDR1 and CDR2: SGHAT, FQNNGV. This CDR3 is built from 15 residues. The V gene lost 1 base and the J gene lost 5 bases, with 13 bases spanning the gap. In DNA, the CDR3 is TGTGCCAGCAGCTTAGGGGGCAGGGAGGTAGATACGCAGTATTTT. This codes for CASSLGGREVDTQYF. The full variable domain, in which reference TRBV11-2 and TRBJ2-3 provide the parts outside the CDR3, is EAGVAQSPRYKIIEKRQSVAFWCNPISGHATLYWYQQILGQGPKLLIQFQNNGVVDDSQLPKDRFSAERLKGVDSTLKIQPAKLEDSAVYLCASSLGGREVDTQYFGPGTRLTVL.

This clone was detected many times. The rearrangement links TRBV5-6 to TRBJ2-1; possible D gene TRBD2, 5 bases. From germline, CDR1 is SGHDT and CDR2 YYEEEE. This CDR3 comprises 15 residues. V was cut by 0 bases and J by 5 bases, with 12 bases left in between. CDR3 protein: CASSLVSGSDNEQFF. The CDR3, as DNA: TGTGCCAGCAGCTTGGTTTCGGGGTCTGACAATGAGCAGTTCTTC.

This clone has ten or more counts. The chain joins TRBV5-5 to TRBJ2-7, with D maybe TRBD1 (6 bases). V lost 4 bases, J lost 7 bases, and 18 bases lay in between. The germline gives CDR1 SGHKS, CDR2 YYEKEE (reference sequence). The CDR3 is 14 amino acids. The CDR3 loop is CASSREQGTGEQYF. The CDR3 coding sequence is TGTGCCAGCAGCCGCGAACAGGGTACGGGAGAGCAGTACTTC.